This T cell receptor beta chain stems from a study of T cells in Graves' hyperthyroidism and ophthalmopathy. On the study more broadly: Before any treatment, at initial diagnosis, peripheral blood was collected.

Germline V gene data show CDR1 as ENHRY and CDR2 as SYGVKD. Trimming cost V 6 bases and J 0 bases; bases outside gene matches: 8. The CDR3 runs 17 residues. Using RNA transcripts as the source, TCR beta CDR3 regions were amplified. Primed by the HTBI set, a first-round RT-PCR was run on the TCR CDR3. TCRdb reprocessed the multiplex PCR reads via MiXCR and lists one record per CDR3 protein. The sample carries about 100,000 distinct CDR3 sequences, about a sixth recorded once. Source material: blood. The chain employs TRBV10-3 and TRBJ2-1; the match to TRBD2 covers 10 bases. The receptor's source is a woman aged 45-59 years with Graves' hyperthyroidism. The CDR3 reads CAISWTSGKSSYNEQFF. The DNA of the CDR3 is TGTGCCATCAGCTGGACTAGCGGAAAGAGCTCCTACAATGAGCAGTTCTTC.